Listed below are T cell receptor beta chains from one sample, sequenced in a study of CD8+CD57+ T cells in acquired aplastic anemia. MiXCR, run by TCRdb on the reads, gives a single entry per CDR3 protein. Of about 260,000 distinct CDR3 sequences detected, approximately 79% appear once; the ten largest clones hold 40% to 50%. The sequenced sample was sorted CD4+, CD8+, or CD8+CD57+ T cells (not recorded which) from PBMCs. These receptors were taken from a human donor with aplastic anemia. The CDR3 runs from the conserved cysteine through the conserved F or W. A row's size may be missing; if present it is once, few, many or a size class.

abundance,v_gene,CDR3aa
-,TRBV7-3,CASSSVGTWNEPLF
-,TRBV7-8,CASSDEEGYSYAFF
-,TRBV20-1,CSAGQGGTYEQYF
-,TRBV12-3/TRBV12-4,CASSLYRTGGLDYGYTF
-,TRBV20-1,CSAGIAEGQPQHF
-,TRBV7-9,CASSLGHGPKDSQQFF
-,TRBV9,CASGEAGKDPYYF
-,TRBV15,CATSGRSLAYAQYF
-,TRBV9,CASRLAGDAQYGDTF
-,TRBV7-9,CASSLAGSADAQYF
-,TRBV7-9,CASSLDRSGETDDFF
few,TRBV2,CASRLRDRANTEAFF
-,TRBV9,CASSPWGAGTQAF
once,TRBV2,CASGNGTTDTQYF
-,TRBV7-9,CASSPHVTDTHYFYTF
-,TRBV15,CATSSGLAGDNEQFF
medium-sized,TRBV7-2,CASSLLSSTEQFF
once,TRBV20-1,CSAPWGAYGYTF
-,TRBV11-3,CASSAEVTTQYF
-,TRBV2,CASSLSPVHEQFF
many,TRBV7-2,CASSFSRDRGNEQFF
-,TRBV15,CATSRDSDQEPQYF
-,TRBV7-9,CASSFQRRGGRRETQYF
-,TRBV7-9,CASSGGRNTEAFFDGYTF
-,TRBV7-3,CASRSQTSGDSAPLHF
-,TRBV7-2,CASGGLASYEQYFF
-,TRBV7-9,CASSRGTSAGADTQYF
-,TRBV20-1,CSARDNPSSGNTIYF
once,TRBV15,CASGRAGHVEYF
-,TRBV24-1,CATGTSGSREAQFF
-,TRBV7-7,CASSLEVGGAQELYF
-,TRBV7-9,CATSGRGLACEQYQFF
-,TRBV20-1,CSASGGRTMKPQHF
-,TRBV7-8,CASSLARGGDTQGYTF
-,TRBV19,CASSVGVGTGAYNVQLF
-,TRBV2,CASGYGGTDTQQHF
-,TRBV15,CASSLAGVADKQYF
-,TRBV7-8,CASSLAGGPDKPPLHF
-,TRBV6-5,CASSYSNRGNEQFF
-,TRBV25-1,CASSGGRTGNTGELFF
-,TRBV5-5,CASSFHPVHEQFF
few,TRBV7-2,CASSLARVPSGANVLTF
-,TRBV12-3/TRBV12-4,CASIGAIREAFF
-,TRBV9,CASSAVSDAEFF
many,TRBV7-9,CASSLVPGELFFGQFF
-,TRBV2,CASSQKRAYEQYF
-,TRBV11-2,CASSTPGATDTQYF
-,TRBV7-9,CASSLRQGGLVYEQYF
once,TRBV9,CASSVRSDTQFVTQYF
-,TRBV20-1,CSATDRTVWAGYTF
-,TRBV5-6,CASSLSLAGGYYEQYF
-,TRBV15,CASSWGGGPETQYF
few,TRBV9,CASSVGTARNQPQQFF
-,TRBV9,CASSPGTGAVNEYF
-,TRBV15,CATSRGLDGDHTF
once,TRBV7-2,CASSRAQVISYEQYF
-,TRBV2,CASGDGGTHTQNSEPGF